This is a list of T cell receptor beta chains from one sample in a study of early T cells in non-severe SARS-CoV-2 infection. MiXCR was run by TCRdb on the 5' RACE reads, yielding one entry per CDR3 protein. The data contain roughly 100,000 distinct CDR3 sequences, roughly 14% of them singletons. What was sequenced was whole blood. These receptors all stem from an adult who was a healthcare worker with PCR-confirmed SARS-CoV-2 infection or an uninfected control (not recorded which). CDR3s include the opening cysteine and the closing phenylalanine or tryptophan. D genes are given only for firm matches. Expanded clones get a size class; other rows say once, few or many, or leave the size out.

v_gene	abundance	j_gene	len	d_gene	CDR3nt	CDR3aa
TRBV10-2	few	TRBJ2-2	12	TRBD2	TGCGCCAGCAGACCTAGCGGGGGGGAGCTGTTTTTT	CASRPSGGELFF
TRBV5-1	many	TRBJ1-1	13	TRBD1	TGCGCCAGCAGCTCCGGACAGGGCACTGAAGCTTTCTTT	CASSSGQGTEAFF
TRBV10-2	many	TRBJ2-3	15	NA	TGCGCCAGCAGTGAGTCGCCGGCTAGCACAGATACGCAGTATTTT	CASSESPASTDTQYF
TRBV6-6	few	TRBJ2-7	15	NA	TGTGCCAGCACCTTGGGAGAGGGCGAGATCTACGAGCAGTACTTC	CASTLGEGEIYEQYF
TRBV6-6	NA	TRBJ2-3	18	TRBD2	TGTGCCAGCAGTTACTCGAAAAGGACTAGCGGGAGAGAAATGACGCAGTATTTT	CASSYSKRTSGREMTQYF
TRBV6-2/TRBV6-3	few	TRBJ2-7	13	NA	TGTGCCAGCACCAACCCCCAGACCCCCGAGCAGTACTTC	CASTNPQTPEQYF
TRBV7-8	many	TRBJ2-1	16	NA	TGTGCCAGCAGCTTAGCGCTCCTAGCCTGGGGCAATGAGCAGTTCTTC	CASSLALLAWGNEQFF
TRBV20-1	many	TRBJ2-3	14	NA	TGCAGTGCTACCGGGAGACCGAGCACAGATACGCAGTATTTT	CSATGRPSTDTQYF
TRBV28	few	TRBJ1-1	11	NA	TGTGCCAGCAAGGGGCGACAAGAAGCTTTCTTT	CASKGRQEAFF
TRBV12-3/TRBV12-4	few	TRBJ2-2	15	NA	TGTGCCAGCAACCCGTTGGGGTACAACACCGGGGAGCTGTTTTTT	CASNPLGYNTGELFF
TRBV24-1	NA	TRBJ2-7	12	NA	TGTGCCACCAGTCGGGACTCCTACGAGCAGTACTTC	CATSRDSYEQYF
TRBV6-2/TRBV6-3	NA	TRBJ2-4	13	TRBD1	TGTGCCAGCAGTACCCGACAGGGGCACATTCAGTACTTC	CASSTRQGHIQYF
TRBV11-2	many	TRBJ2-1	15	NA	TGTGCCAGCAGCCCGGTCTGGGACCCAACCAATGAGCAGTTCTTC	CASSPVWDPTNEQFF
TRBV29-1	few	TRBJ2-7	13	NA	TGCAGCGTTGAAGATCCGGGGCGGGACGAGCAGTACTTC	CSVEDPGRDEQYF
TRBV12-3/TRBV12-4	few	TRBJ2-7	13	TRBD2	TGTGCCAGCAGTTTAAGCGGGAGTTCCTCCCAGTACTTC	CASSLSGSSSQYF
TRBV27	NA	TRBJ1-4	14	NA	TGTGCCAGCAGTTCGGTAGGAACTAATGAAAAACTGTTTTTT	CASSSVGTNEKLFF
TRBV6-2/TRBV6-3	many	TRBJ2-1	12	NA	TGTGCCAGCAGTCCCGGCCGGACGCCCGAGTTCTTC	CASSPGRTPEFF
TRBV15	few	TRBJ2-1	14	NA	TGTGCCACCAGCATCGGGACGGGGTACAATGAGCAGTTCTTC	CATSIGTGYNEQFF
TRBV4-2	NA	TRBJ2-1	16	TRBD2	TGTGCCAGCAGCCGAGTCGGTAGCGGGACCTACAATGAGCAGTTCTTC	CASSRVGSGTYNEQFF
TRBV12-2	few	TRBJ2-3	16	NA	TGTGCAAGTCGCTTAGCGCAGGACAGATCCCTAGATACGCAGTATTTT	CASRLAQDRSLDTQYF
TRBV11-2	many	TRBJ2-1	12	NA	TGTGCCAGCAGCTTAGGTCCTAGCCCGCAGTTCTTC	CASSLGPSPQFF
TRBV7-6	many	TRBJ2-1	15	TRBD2	TGTGCCAGCAGCTTAGAAAGAGCGGGAGGGTACGAGCAGTTCTTC	CASSLERAGGYEQFF
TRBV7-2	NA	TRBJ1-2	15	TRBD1	TGTGCCAGCAGCTTTGGGGACAGGATACACTATGGCTACACCTTC	CASSFGDRIHYGYTF
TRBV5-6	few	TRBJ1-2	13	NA	TGTGCCAGCAGCTTGAGGACTAACTATGGCTACACCTTC	CASSLRTNYGYTF
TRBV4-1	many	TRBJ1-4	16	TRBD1	TGCGCCAGCAGCCGGCGGACCGGGACAGCTAATGAAAAACTGTTTTTT	CASSRRTGTANEKLFF
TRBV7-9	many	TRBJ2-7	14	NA	TGTGCCAGCAGCGACAAAAGCGGCCCCTACGAGCAGTACTTC	CASSDKSGPYEQYF
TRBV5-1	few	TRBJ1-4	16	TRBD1	TGCGCCAGCAGCGCAGCTTCCCAGGGGGCTAGAGAAAAACTGTTTTTT	CASSAASQGAREKLFF
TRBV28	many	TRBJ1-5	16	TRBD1	TGTGCCAGCAGTTCACAGACAGGGGAAAGGAATCAGCCCCAGCATTTT	CASSSQTGERNQPQHF
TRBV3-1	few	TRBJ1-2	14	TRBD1	TGTGCCAGCAGCCAAGATGGGACAGGCTATGGCTACACCTTC	CASSQDGTGYGYTF
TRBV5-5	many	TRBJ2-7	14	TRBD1	TGTGCCAGCAGCTCCGCGACAGGGACCTACGAGCAGTACTTC	CASSSATGTYEQYF
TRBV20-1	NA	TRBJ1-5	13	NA	TGCAGTGCTAGTCACGATAGCAATCAGCCCCAGCATTTT	CSASHDSNQPQHF
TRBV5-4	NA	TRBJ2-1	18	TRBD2	TGTGCCAGCAGCTTGGCCAGCGGGAGGGTAGTCTCCTACAATGAGCAGTTCTTC	CASSLASGRVVSYNEQFF
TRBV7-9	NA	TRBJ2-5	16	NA	TGTGCCAGCAGCCTCGGACAGCCAAACCTCCAAGAGACCCAGTACTTC	CASSLGQPNLQETQYF
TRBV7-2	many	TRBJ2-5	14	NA	TGTGCCAGCAGCGCCCGAGCGGGTGCAGAGACCCAGTACTTC	CASSARAGAETQYF
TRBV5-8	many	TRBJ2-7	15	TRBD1	TGTGCCAGCAGCTTGTTGACAGGGGGCCGGTACGAGCAGTACTTC	CASSLLTGGRYEQYF
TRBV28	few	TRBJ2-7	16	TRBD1	TGTGCCAGCAGTTTCCGTTTGCTACAGGGGTCATACGAGCAGTACTTC	CASSFRLLQGSYEQYF
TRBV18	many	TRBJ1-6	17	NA	TGTGCCAGCTCAGCCTCCCCGACGGGGAATTATAATTCACCCCTCCACTTT	CASSASPTGNYNSPLHF
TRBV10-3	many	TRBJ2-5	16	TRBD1	TGTGCCATCGGGGACAGGGACTGGACAGGAGGAAAGACCCAGTACTTC	CAIGDRDWTGGKTQYF
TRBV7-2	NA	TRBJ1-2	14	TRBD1	TGTGCCAGCAGCCTGCGGACAGGGGACTATGGCTACACCTTC	CASSLRTGDYGYTF
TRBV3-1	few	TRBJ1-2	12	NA	TGTGCCAGCAGCCAAGTTCCCTATGGCTACACCTTC	CASSQVPYGYTF
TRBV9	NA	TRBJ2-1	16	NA	TGTGCCAGCAACGTAGGCGTGGGCCCGATCTACAGTGAGCAGTTCTTC	CASNVGVGPIYSEQFF
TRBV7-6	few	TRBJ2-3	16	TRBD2	TGTGCCAGCAGCCTTACTAGCGGAGGGGCCACAGATACGCAGTATTTT	CASSLTSGGATDTQYF
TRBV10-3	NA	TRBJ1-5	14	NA	TGTGCCATCAGTGGGGCTGGGGGCAATCAGCCCCAGCATTTT	CAISGAGGNQPQHF
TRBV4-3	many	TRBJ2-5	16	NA	TGCGCCAGCAGCCAAGGGGGCCGGGGCGGACAAGAGACCCAGTACTTC	CASSQGGRGGQETQYF